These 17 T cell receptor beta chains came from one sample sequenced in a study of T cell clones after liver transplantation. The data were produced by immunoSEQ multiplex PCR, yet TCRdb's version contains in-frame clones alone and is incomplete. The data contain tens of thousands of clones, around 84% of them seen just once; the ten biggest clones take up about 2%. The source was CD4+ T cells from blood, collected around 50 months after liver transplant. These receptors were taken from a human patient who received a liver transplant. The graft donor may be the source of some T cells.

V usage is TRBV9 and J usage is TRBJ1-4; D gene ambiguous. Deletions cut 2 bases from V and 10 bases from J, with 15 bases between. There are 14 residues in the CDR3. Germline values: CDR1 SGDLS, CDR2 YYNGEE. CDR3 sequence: CASSVESMKGKLFF. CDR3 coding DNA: TGTGCCAGCAGCGTTGAGAGTATGAAAGGAAAACTGTTTTTT.

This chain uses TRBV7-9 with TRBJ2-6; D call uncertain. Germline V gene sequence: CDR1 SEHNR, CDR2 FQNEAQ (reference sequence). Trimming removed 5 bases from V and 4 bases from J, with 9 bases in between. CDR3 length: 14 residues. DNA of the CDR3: TGTGCCAGCAGCCGGAACCAGGGGGCCAACGTCCTGACTTTC. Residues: CASSRNQGANVLTF.

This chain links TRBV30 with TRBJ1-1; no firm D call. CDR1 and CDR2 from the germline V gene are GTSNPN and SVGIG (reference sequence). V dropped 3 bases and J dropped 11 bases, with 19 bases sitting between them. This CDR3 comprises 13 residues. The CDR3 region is CAWSSEYIGLAFF. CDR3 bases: TGTGCCTGGAGCTCGGAATACATTGGGTTGGCTTTCTTT. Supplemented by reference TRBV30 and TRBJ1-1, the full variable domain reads SQTIHQWPATLVQPVGSPLSLECTVEGTSNPNLYWYRQAAGRGLQLLFYSVGIGQISSEVPQNLSASRPQDRQFILSSKKLLLSDSGFYLCAWSSEYIGLAFFGQGTRLTVV.

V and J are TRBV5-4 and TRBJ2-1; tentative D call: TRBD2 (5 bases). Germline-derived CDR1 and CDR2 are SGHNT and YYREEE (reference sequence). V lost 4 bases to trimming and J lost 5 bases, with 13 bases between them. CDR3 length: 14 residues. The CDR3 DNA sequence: TGTGCCAGCAGCCGCACCCAGACTAACAATGAGCAGTTCTTC. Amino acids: CASSRTQTNNEQFF.

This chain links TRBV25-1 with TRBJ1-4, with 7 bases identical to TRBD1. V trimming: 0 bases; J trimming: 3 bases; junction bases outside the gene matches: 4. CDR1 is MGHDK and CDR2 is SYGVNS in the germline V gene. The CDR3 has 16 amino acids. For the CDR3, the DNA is TGTGCCAGCAGTGAATATCGGGACAGCTCTAATGAAAAACTGTTTTTT. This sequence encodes CASSEYRDSSNEKLFF.

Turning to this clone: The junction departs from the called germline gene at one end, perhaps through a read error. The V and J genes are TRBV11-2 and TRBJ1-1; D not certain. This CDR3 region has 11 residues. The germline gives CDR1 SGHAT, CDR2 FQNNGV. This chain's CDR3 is CASSLGRRRGF. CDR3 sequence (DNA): TGTGCCAGCAGCTTAGGGAGGCGGCGGGGCTTT.

DNA for the CDR3: TGTGCCAGCTTGACAGGAGGTTACGAGCAGTACTTC. Translated: CASLTGGYEQYF. The chain links TRBV7-8 to TRBJ2-7, with D tentatively TRBD1 (6 bases). Germline values: CDR1 SGHVS, CDR2 FQNEAQ. Between the trimmed V and J ends, which lost 8 bases and 4 bases, there was a span of 12 bases. The CDR3 consists of 12 residues.

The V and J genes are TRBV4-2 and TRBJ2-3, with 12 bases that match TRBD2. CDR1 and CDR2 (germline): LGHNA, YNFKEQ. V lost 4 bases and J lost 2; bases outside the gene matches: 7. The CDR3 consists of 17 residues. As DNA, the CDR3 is TGTGCCAGCAGCCTGTCTGGACTAGCGGGGTTCACAGATACGCAGTATTTT. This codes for CASSLSGLAGFTDTQYF.

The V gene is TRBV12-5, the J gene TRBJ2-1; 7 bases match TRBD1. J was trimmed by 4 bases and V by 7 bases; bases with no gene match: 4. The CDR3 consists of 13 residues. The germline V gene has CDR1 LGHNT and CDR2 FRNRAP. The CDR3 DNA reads TGTGCTAGTGCTGGGGACAGATACAATGAGCAGTTCTTC. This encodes CASAGDRYNEQFF.

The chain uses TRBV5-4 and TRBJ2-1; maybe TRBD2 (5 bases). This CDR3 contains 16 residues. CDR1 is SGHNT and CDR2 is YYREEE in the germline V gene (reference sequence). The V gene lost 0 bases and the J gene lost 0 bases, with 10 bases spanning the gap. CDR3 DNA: TGTGCCAGCAGCTTGGCCGGTGACTACTCCTACAATGAGCAGTTCTTC. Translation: CASSLAGDYSYNEQFF.

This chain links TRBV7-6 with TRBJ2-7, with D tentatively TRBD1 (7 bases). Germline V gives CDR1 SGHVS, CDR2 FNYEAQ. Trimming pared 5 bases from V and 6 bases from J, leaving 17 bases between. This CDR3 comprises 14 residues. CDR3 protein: CASSRLAGGGEQYF. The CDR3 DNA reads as TGTGCCAGCAGCCGACTGGCAGGGGGAGGCGAGCAGTACTTC.

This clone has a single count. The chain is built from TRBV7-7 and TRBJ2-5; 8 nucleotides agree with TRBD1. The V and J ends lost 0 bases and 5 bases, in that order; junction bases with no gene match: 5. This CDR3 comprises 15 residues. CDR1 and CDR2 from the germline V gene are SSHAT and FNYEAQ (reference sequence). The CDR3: CASSLAGTGGETQYF. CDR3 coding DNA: TGTGCCAGCAGCTTAGCGGGGACAGGCGGGGAGACCCAGTACTTC.

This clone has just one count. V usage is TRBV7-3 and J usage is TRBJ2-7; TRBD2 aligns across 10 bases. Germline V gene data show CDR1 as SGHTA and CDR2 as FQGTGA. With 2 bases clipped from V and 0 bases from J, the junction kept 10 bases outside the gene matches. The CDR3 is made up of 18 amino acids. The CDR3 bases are TGTGCCAGCAGCTTACTCGCTAGCGGGAGCCTAAGCTCCTACGAGCAGTACTTC. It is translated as CASSLLASGSLSSYEQYF.

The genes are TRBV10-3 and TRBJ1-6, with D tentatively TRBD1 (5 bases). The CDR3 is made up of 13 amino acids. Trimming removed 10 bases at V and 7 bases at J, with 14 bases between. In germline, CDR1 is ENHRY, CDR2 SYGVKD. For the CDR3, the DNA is TGTGCCACCTTCCAGGGTCCGAATTCACCCCTCCACTTT. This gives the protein CATFQGPNSPLHF.

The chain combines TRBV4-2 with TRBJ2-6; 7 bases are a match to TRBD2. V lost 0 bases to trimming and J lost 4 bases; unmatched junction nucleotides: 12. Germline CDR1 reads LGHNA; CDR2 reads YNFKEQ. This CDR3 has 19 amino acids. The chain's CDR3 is CASSQDGLSGGEGANVLTF. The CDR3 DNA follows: TGTGCCAGCAGCCAAGATGGCTTGTCGGGAGGTGAAGGGGCCAACGTCCTGACTTTC.

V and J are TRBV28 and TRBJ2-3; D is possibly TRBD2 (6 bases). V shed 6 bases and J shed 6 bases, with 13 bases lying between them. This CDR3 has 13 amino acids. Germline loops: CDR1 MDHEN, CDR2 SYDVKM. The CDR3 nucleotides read TGTGCCAGCAGGGCGGGGCCCACCGATACGCAGTATTTT. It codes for CASRAGPTDTQYF. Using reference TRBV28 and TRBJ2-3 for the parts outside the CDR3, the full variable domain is DVKVTQSSRYLVKRTGEKVFLECVQDMDHENMFWYRQDPGLGLRLIYFSYDVKMKEKGDIPEGYSVSREKKERFSLILESASTNQTSMYLCASRAGPTDTQYFGPGTRLTVL.

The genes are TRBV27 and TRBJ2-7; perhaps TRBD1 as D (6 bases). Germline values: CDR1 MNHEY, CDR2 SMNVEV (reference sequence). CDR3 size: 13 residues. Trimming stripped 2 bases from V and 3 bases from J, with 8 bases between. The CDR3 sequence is CASSLNRDYEQYF. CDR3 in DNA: TGTGCCAGCAGTTTAAACAGGGACTACGAGCAGTACTTC.